The 26 T cell receptor beta chains in this list originate from one sample, sequenced in a study of identical twins (dated by TCRdb to the mid-2010s). Library generation was performed with 5' RACE. Sequencer: Illumina HiSeq 2000. Through fastp at Q25 and MiXCR, TCRdb rebuilt clones from the public reads, retaining in-frame beta chains. Under each unique CDR3 protein, matching rows form one entry showing the most common genes and DNA. Recorded for this sample are about 530,000 distinct CDR3 sequences; approximately 20% of them occurred a single time. The top ten hold around 0.47% of the sample. Another study also made use of these data, one on yellow fever vaccine responses in identical twins.

The material sequenced was CD4+ T cells sorted from blood. These receptors all come from a woman between 18 and 30 years old in good health.

This sequence joins TRBV2 and TRBJ2-3; 13 bases align to TRBD2. Germline V CDR1 and CDR2: SNHLY, FYNNEI. V lost 6 bases and J lost 1; bases outside the gene matches: 13. The CDR3 loop spans 19 amino acids. CDR3 sequence reads: CASRAAGTSGMRGTDTQYF. The CDR3, as DNA: TGTGCCAGCAGGGCGGCGGGGACTAGCGGGATGCGAGGCACAGATACGCAGTATTTT. Complete variable domain (other parts from reference TRBV2 and TRBJ2-3): EPEVTQTPSHQVTQMGQEVILRCVPISNHLYFYWYRQILGQKVEFLVSFYNNEISEKSEIFDDQFSVERPDGSNFTLKIRSTKLEDSAMYFCASRAAGTSGMRGTDTQYFGPGTRLTVL.

The rearrangement links TRBV30 to TRBJ2-2; D is ambiguous. Germline V gene sequence: CDR1 GTSNPN, CDR2 SVGIG (reference sequence). The CDR3 is made up of 12 amino acids. The CDR3 loop reads CAYRRIAGELFF. For the CDR3, the DNA is TGTGCTTACAGACGGATAGCTGGGGAGCTGTTTTTT.

The table lists this clonotype with a few counts. V usage is TRBV5-1 and J usage is TRBJ1-1; D possibly corresponds to TRBD1 (5 bases). The CDR3 spans 13 residues. Looked up from germline, CDR1 is SGHRS and CDR2 is YFSETQ. Trimming left V 5 bases short and J 0 bases short, with 8 bases between. The CDR3 nucleotides are TGCGCCAGCAGGGGGACTATGAACACTGAAGCTTTCTTT. Translating it yields CASRGTMNTEAFF.

The chain employs TRBV24-1 and TRBJ1-2, with D tentatively TRBD1 (6 bases). Between the trimmed V and J ends, which lost 5 bases and 6 bases, there was a span of 12 bases. This CDR3 has 13 residues. CDR1 and CDR2 (germline): KGHDR, SFDVKD. DNA for the CDR3: TGTGCCACCAGTGGACAGGCGGCGGATGGCTACACCTTC. Amino acid sequence: CATSGQAADGYTF.

In its sample, this clonotype was seen a few times. The chain uses TRBV7-9 and TRBJ2-5; D is perhaps TRBD1 or TRBD2 (7 bases each). The CDR3 contains 16 residues. Germline loops: CDR1 SEHNR, CDR2 FQNEAQ (reference sequence). V was cut by 0 bases and J by 5 bases, with 16 bases left in between. CDR3 in DNA: TGTGCCAGCAGCTTAGCATGGGAGGGGGCCACGGAGACCCAGTACTTC. Amino acid sequence: CASSLAWEGATETQYF.

This clonotype showed up just once. The chain has TRBV29-1 and TRBJ2-7; TRBD2 matches 8 bases. Germline-derived CDR1 and CDR2 are SQVTM and ANQGSEA. This CDR3 is 13 amino acids long. Trimming cost V 6 bases and J 5 bases; bases outside gene matches: 9. The CDR3 coding sequence is TGCAGCGTCCCCGGGAGGGGGGACCACGAGCAGTACTTC. Encoded protein: CSVPGRGDHEQYF.

In its sample, this clonotype was seen a few times. The chain joins TRBV12-3 or TRBV12-4 to TRBJ2-2, with TRBD2 identical over 13 bases. CDR3 length equals 17 residues. Germline trimming cut 5 bases from V and 3 bases from J; bases unmatched to any gene: 6. As DNA, the CDR3 is TGTGCCAGCAGTCACGGACTAGCGGGAGACCACACCGGGGAGCTGTTTTTT. Translation: CASSHGLAGDHTGELFF.

The table lists this clonotype with a few counts. This chain's CDR3 is CASSLAPDSTGELFF. CDR3 DNA: TGTGCCAGCAGCTTGGCCCCGGACAGCACCGGGGAGCTGTTTTTT. J is TRBJ2-2 and V is TRBV5-6, with a tentative D call TRBD1 (6 bases). Trimming shortened V by 0 bases and J by 4 bases, and 10 bases separated the two germline ends. The CDR3 contains 15 residues. Germline CDR1 reads SGHDT; CDR2 reads YYEEEE.

The J gene is TRBJ2-3, the V gene TRBV11-2, with a possible D match to TRBD1 (6 bases). The germline V and J ends were trimmed by 6 bases and 5 bases, with 15 bases remaining between them. The V gene's germline CDR1 is SGHAT and CDR2 FQNNGV. This CDR3 region has 14 residues. This chain's CDR3 is CASRQPGEVDTQYF. The CDR3 region has the DNA TGTGCCAGCAGGCAACCAGGGGAAGTAGATACGCAGTATTTT. The whole variable domain, remainder taken from reference TRBV11-2 and TRBJ2-3, is EAGVAQSPRYKIIEKRQSVAFWCNPISGHATLYWYQQILGQGPKLLIQFQNNGVVDDSQLPKDRFSAERLKGVDSTLKIQPAKLEDSAVYLCASRQPGEVDTQYFGPGTRLTVL.

The chain has TRBV2 and TRBJ1-1; D is perhaps TRBD1 (5 bases). Trimming cost V 11 bases and J 5 bases, with 18 bases left between them. CDR3 length: 13 residues. CDR1 SNHLY and CDR2 FYNNEI come from the germline V gene. The CDR3 sequence is CALAGGVGTEAFF. The CDR3 coding sequence is TGTGCCCTCGCCGGGGGTGTGGGGACTGAAGCTTTCTTT.

This clonotype came up a few times. The gene calls are TRBV12-3 or TRBV12-4 and TRBJ2-1, with TRBD2 identical over 11 bases. This CDR3 region has 15 residues. V dropped 3 bases and J dropped 7; count of bases not matched to a gene: 5. CDR3 in amino acids: CASSFSASGRNEQFF. The CDR3 DNA reads TGTGCCAGCAGTTTTAGCGCTAGCGGGAGGAATGAGCAGTTCTTC.

This clonotype has a single count. The chain carries TRBV7-9 and TRBJ2-5; D gene uncertain. Deletions cut 0 bases from V and 4 bases from J, with 18 bases between. The germline gives CDR1 SEHNR, CDR2 FQNEAQ (reference sequence). The CDR3 extends over 17 amino acids. The CDR3 region is CASSLALAVARGETQYF. Here the CDR3 DNA reads TGTGCCAGCAGCTTAGCGCTTGCGGTGGCGCGTGGAGAGACCCAGTACTTC.

The chain combines TRBV7-9 with TRBJ2-1; tentatively, D is TRBD2 (6 bases). Germline CDR1 reads SEHNR; CDR2 reads FQNEAQ (reference sequence). V was trimmed by 0 bases and J by 6 bases, leaving 9 bases between them. CDR3 length: 14 residues. Here the CDR3 DNA reads TGTGCCAGCAGCTTAGCTAACGGGGGCAATGAGCAGTTCTTC. Its translation is CASSLANGGNEQFF.

This clonotype was seen at least ten times. One end of the junction does not line up with germline, which may come from a read error. The chain couples TRBV5-1 to TRBJ2-3; TRBD1 matches at 8 bases. Germline V gene lookup returns CDR1 SGHRS and CDR2 YFSETQ. This CDR3 is built from 14 residues. CDR3 DNA sequence: TGTGCCAGCAGCCGGGGACAGGGCACAGATACGCAGTATTTT. It codes for CASSRGQGTDTQYF. Full variable domain (missing parts from reference TRBV5-1 and TRBJ2-3): KAGVTQTPRYLIKTRGQQVTLSCSPISGHRSVSWYQQTPGQGLQFLFEYFSETQRNKGNFPGRFSGRQFSNSRSEMNVSTLELGDSALYLCASSRGQGTDTQYFGPGTRLTVL.

This clonotype was detected once. The chain joins TRBV14 to TRBJ1-5; D unresolved. V was cut by 3 bases and J by 6 bases, with 6 bases left in between. Germline loops: CDR1 SGHDN, CDR2 FVKESK. The CDR3 is 12 residues long. CDR3 sequence (DNA): TGTGCCAGCAGCCACGACGGTCAGCCCCAGCATTTT. Encoded protein: CASSHDGQPQHF.

The rearrangement joins TRBV3-1 to TRBJ2-4; D is possibly TRBD2 (6 bases). The CDR3 is made up of 14 amino acids. Germline loops: CDR1 LGHDT, CDR2 YNNKEL (reference sequence). Trimming removed 3 bases at V and 9 bases at J, with 15 bases between. This CDR3 is CASSHDRLAAIQYF. In nucleotides, the CDR3 is TGTGCCAGCAGCCACGACCGCTTAGCGGCCATTCAGTACTTC.

J is TRBJ2-3 and V is TRBV2; the D gene is possibly TRBD2 (7 bases). V was cut by 6 bases and J by 4 bases, with 14 bases left in between. There are 14 residues in the CDR3. In germline, CDR1 is SNHLY, CDR2 FYNNEI. CDR3 amino acids: CASRQGRGPDTQYF. The CDR3 nucleotides are TGTGCCAGCAGGCAGGGGAGGGGCCCAGATACGCAGTATTTT.

This chain connects TRBV28 to TRBJ1-1; the match to TRBD1 covers 9 bases. Losses at the gene ends were 1 base for V and 0 bases for J; bases not matched to a gene: 6. This CDR3 comprises 17 residues. From germline, CDR1 is MDHEN and CDR2 SYDVKM. CDR3 residues: CASSLLKGQGVNTEAFF. In nucleotides, the CDR3 is TGTGCCAGCAGTTTATTGAAGGGACAGGGTGTGAACACTGAAGCTTTCTTT.

The CDR3 nucleotides are TGCAGCGCTCCGACGAATCAGCCCCAGCATTTT. This sequence encodes CSAPTNQPQHF. This chain uses TRBV20-1 with TRBJ1-5; D remains ambiguous. Looked up from germline, CDR1 is DFQATT and CDR2 is SNEGSKA (reference sequence). The CDR3 has 11 residues.

This clonotype was recorded a few times. This sequence joins TRBV7-2 and TRBJ2-7, with 12 bases aligning to TRBD1. The CDR3 is made up of 15 amino acids. J was trimmed by 7 bases and V by 1 base; bases with no gene match: 5. Per germline, CDR1 SGHTA and CDR2 FQGNSA. For the CDR3, the DNA is TGTGCCAGCAGCTTAGGGGGACAGGGGGCGCGGGAGCAGTACGTC. Protein product: CASSLGGQGAREQYV.

V and J are TRBV12-3 or TRBV12-4 and TRBJ1-2; 7 bases fit TRBD1. The ends lost 10 bases at V and 3 bases at J; junction bases unmatched: 11. The CDR3 loop spans 14 amino acids. The CDR3 protein is CATRGGRDDYGYTF. The CDR3, as DNA: TGTGCCACTCGAGGGGGCAGGGACGACTATGGCTACACCTTC.

This clonotype was observed a handful of times. The chain links TRBV3-1 to TRBJ2-2; no firm D call. Germline CDR1 and CDR2: LGHDT and YNNKEL (reference sequence). The CDR3 is 14 amino acids. Trimming took 0 bases from V and 4 from J, leaving 6 bases between them. The CDR3 bases are TGTGCCAGCAGCCAAGATATGGCCACCGGGGAGCTGTTTTTT. Amino acid sequence: CASSQDMATGELFF.

The chain uses TRBV2 and TRBJ2-3, with a weak D call TRBD1 (6 bases). Per the germline V gene, CDR1 is SNHLY and CDR2 is FYNNEI. The CDR3 runs to 13 residues. The germline V and J ends were trimmed by 4 bases and 14 bases, with 19 bases remaining between them. CDR3 region: CASSGITDRLGYF. As DNA, the CDR3 is TGTGCCAGCAGTGGGATAACGGACAGATTGGGGTATTTT.

This chain joins TRBV5-1 and TRBJ2-1; 14 bases fit TRBD2. The CDR3 totals 20 residues. V lost 1 base, J lost 2 bases, and 11 bases stayed unmatched. In germline, CDR1 is SGHRS, CDR2 YFSETQ. The CDR3: CASSLMRLAGGPATYNEQFF. The CDR3 DNA follows: TGCGCCAGCAGCTTGATGAGACTAGCGGGAGGGCCGGCCACCTACAATGAGCAGTTCTTC.

The chain is built from TRBV7-3 and TRBJ2-1; D is tentatively TRBD1 or TRBD2 (5 bases each). V lost 5 bases and J 10 bases, leaving 21 bases between the germline ends. CDR1 is SGHTA, CDR2 FQGTGA, per germline. This CDR3 contains 15 residues. DNA for the CDR3: TGTGCCAGCAGCACACGTGGGGACCAGGTTGAAGAGCAGTTCTTC. Translated: CASSTRGDQVEEQFF.

This clonotype has only a few counts. The chain carries TRBV20-1 and TRBJ2-7; D is perhaps TRBD2 (6 bases). V gave up 6 bases and J gave up 4 bases, with 10 bases separating them. This CDR3 is built from 11 residues. Germline V lookup: CDR1 DFQATT, CDR2 SNEGSKA (reference sequence). The CDR3 sequence is CSAAGSYEQYF. Here the CDR3 DNA reads TGCAGTGCAGCGGGTAGTTACGAGCAGTACTTC.